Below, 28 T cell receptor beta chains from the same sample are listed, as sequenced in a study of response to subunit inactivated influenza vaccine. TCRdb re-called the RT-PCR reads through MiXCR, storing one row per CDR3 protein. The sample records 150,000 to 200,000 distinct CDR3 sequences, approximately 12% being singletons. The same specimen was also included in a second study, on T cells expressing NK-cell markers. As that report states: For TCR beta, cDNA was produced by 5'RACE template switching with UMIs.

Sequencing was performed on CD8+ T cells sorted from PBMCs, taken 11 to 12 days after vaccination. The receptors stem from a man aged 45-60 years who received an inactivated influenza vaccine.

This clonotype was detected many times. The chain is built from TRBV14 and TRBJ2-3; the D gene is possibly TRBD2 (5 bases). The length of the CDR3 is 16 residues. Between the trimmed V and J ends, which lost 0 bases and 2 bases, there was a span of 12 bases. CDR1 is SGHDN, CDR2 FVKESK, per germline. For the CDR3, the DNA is TGTGCCAGCAGCCAAGATGGGTTAGCGTCCACAGATACGCAGTATTTT. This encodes CASSQDGLASTDTQYF.

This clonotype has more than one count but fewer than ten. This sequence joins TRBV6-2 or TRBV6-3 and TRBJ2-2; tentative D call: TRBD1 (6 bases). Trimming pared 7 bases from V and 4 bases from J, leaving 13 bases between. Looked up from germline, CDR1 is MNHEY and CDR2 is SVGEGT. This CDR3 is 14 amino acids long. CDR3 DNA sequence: TGTGCCAGCAAAACAGGGCATCTCACCGGGGAGCTGTTTTTT. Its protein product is CASKTGHLTGELFF.

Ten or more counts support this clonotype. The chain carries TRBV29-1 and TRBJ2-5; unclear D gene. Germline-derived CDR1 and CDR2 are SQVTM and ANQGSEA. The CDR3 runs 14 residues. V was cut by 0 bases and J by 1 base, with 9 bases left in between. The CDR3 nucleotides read TGCAGCGTTGAAGATCCTTGGGGCCAAGAGACCCAGTACTTC. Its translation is CSVEDPWGQETQYF.

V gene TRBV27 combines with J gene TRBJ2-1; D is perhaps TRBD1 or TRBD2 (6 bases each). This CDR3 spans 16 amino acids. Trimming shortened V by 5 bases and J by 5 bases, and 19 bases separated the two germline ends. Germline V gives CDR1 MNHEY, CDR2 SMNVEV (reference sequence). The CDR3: CASSILLVGGHNEQFF. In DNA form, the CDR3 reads TGTGCCAGCAGTATACTTCTTGTGGGGGGCCACAATGAGCAGTTCTTC.

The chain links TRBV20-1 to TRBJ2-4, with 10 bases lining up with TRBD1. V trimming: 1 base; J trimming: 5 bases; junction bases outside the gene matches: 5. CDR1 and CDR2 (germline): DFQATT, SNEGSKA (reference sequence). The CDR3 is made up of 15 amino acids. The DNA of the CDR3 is TGCAGTGCTAGAGTACCGGGACAGGGGCAAAACATTCAGTACTTC. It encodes CSARVPGQGQNIQYF.

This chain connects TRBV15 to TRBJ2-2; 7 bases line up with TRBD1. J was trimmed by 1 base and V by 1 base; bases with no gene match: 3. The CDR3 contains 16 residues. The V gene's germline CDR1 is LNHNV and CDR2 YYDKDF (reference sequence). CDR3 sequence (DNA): TGTGCCACCAGCAGAGGACAGGGCATGAACACCGGGGAGCTGTTTTTT. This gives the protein CATSRGQGMNTGELFF.

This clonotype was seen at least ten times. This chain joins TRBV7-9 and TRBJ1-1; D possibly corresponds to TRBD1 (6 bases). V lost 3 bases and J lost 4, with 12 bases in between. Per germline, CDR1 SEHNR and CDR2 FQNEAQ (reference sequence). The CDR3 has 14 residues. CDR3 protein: CASSLSGQFTEAFF. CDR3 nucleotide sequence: TGTGCCAGCAGCTTGTCAGGACAGTTCACTGAAGCTTTCTTT.

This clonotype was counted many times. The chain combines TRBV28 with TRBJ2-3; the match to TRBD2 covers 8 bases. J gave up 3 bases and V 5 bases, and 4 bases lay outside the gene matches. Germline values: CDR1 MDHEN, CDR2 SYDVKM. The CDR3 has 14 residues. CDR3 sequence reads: CASSRSGTTDTQYF. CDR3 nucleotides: TGTGCCAGCAGTCGTAGCGGGACTACAGATACGCAGTATTTT.

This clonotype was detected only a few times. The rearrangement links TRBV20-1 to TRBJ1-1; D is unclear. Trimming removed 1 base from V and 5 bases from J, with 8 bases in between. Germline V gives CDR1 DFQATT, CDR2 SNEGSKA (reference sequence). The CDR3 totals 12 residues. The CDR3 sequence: CSARAPGTEAFF. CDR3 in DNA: TGCAGTGCTAGAGCTCCCGGGACTGAAGCTTTCTTT.

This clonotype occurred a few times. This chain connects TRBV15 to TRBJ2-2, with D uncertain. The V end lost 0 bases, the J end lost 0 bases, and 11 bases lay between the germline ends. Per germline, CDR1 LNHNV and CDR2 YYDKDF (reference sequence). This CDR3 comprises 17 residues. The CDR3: CATSRELRAANTGELFF. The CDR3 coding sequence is TGTGCCACCAGCAGAGAGCTGCGAGCCGCGAACACCGGGGAGCTGTTTTTT.

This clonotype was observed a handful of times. The CDR3 sequence is CASSLAGREWEPQHF. In nucleotides, the CDR3 is TGTGCCAGCAGCTTAGCCGGACGTGAGTGGGAGCCCCAGCATTTT. V is TRBV7-8 and J is TRBJ1-5; D remains ambiguous. CDR1 is SGHVS, CDR2 FQNEAQ, per germline. V lost 0 bases to trimming and J lost 8 bases, with 14 bases between them. The CDR3 length is 15 residues.

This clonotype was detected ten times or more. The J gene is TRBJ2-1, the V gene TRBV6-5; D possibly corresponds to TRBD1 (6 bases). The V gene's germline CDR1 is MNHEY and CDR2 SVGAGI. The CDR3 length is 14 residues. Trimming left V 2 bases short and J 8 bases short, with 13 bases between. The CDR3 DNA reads TGTGCCAGCAGTTACGAACAGGGCTGGGATGAGCAGTTCTTC. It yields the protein CASSYEQGWDEQFF.

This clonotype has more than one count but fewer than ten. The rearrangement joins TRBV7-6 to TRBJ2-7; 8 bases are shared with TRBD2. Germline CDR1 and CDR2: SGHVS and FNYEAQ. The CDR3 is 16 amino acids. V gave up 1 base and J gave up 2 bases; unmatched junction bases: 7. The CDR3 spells CASSLVASGSPYEQYF. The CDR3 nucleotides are TGTGCCAGCAGCTTAGTTGCCAGCGGGAGTCCCTACGAGCAGTACTTC. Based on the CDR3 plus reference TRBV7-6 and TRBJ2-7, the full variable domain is GAGVSQSPRYKVTKRGQDVALRCDPISGHVSLYWYRQALGQGPEFLTYFNYEAQQDKSGLPNDRFSAERPEGSISTLTIQRTEQRDSAMYRCASSLVASGSPYEQYFGPGTRLTVT.

CDR3 sequence: CASSPGTSPEQYF. The CDR3, as DNA: TGTGCCAGCAGTCCCGGGACCTCCCCCGAGCAGTACTTC. This chain joins TRBV12-3 or TRBV12-4 and TRBJ2-7; possibly TRBD1 or TRBD2 for D (5 bases each). Between the trimmed V and J ends, which lost 5 bases and 6 bases, there was a span of 14 bases. CDR3 size: 13 residues.

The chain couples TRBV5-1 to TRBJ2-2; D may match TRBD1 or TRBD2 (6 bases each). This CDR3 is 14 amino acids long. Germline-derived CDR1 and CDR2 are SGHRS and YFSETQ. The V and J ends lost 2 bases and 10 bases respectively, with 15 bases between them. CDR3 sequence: CASSLAQGGVELFF. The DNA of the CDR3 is TGCGCCAGCAGCTTAGCACAGGGAGGCGTGGAGCTGTTTTTT.

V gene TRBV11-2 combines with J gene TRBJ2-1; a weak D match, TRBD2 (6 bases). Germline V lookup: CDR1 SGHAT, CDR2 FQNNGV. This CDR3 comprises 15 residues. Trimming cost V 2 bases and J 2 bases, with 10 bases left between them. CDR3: CASSLPGVAYNEQFF. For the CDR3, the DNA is TGTGCCAGCAGCTTACCGGGAGTGGCCTACAATGAGCAGTTCTTC.

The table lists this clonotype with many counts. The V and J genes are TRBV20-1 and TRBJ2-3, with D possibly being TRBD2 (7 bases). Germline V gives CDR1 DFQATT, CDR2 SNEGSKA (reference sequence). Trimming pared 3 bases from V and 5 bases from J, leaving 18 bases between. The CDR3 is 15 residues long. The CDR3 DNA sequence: TGCAGTGCTAGCGGCCTAGGGGGGGCAGTAGATACGCAGTATTTT. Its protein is CSASGLGGAVDTQYF.

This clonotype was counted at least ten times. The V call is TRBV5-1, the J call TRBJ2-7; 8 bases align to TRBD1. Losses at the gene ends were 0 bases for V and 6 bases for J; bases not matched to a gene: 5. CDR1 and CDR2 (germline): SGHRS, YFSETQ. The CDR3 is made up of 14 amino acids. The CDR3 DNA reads TGCGCCAGCAGCTTGGCGCAGGGGGCGCGCGAGCAGTACTTC. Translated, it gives CASSLAQGAREQYF.

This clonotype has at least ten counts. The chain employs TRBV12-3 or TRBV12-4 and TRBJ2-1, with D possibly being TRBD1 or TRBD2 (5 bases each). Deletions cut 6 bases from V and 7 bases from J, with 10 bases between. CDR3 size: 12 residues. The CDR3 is CASSSGTNEQFF. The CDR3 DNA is TGTGCCAGCAGCTCAGGGACGAATGAGCAGTTCTTC.

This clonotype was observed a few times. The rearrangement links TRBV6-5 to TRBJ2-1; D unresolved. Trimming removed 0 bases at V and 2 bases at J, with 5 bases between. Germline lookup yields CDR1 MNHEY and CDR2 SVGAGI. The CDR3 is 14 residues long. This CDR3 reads CASSYSTAYNEQFF. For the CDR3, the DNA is TGTGCCAGCAGTTACTCGACGGCCTACAATGAGCAGTTCTTC.

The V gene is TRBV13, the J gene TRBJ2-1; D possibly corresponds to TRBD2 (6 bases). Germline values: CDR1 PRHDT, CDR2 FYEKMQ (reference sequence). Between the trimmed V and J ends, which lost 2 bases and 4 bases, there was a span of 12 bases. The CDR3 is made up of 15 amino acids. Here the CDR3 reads CASSLWGLPYNEQFF. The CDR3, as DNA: TGTGCCAGCAGCTTATGGGGACTCCCATACAATGAGCAGTTCTTC.

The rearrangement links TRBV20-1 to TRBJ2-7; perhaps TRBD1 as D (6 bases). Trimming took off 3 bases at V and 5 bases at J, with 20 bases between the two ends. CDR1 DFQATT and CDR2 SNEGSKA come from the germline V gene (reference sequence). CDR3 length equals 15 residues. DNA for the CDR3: TGCAGTGCTAGTCCAACGACAGGTTATGACGACGAGCAGTACTTC. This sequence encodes CSASPTTGYDDEQYF.

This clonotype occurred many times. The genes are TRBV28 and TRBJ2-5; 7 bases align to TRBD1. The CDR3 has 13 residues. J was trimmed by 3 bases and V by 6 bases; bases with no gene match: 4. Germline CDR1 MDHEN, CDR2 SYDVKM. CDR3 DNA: TGTGCCAGCAGCTCCGGGACAGAAGAGACCCAGTACTTC. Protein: CASSSGTEETQYF.

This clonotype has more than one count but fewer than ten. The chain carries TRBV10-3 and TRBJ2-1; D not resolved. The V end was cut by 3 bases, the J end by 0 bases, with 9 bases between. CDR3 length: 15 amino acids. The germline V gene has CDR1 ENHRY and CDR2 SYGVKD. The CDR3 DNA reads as TGTGCCATCAGTGAAGGCTCCAGCTCCTACAATGAGCAGTTCTTC. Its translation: CAISEGSSSYNEQFF.

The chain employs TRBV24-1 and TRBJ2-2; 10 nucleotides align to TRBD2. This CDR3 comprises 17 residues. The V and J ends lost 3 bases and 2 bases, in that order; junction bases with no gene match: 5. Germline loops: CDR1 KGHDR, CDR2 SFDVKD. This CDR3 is CATSDLSGRINTGELFF. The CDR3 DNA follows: TGTGCCACCAGTGATCTTAGCGGGAGGATAAACACCGGGGAGCTGTTTTTT.

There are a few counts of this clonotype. The CDR3 DNA reads TGTGCCAGTAGTATCGGACTAGCAGAGGGCTACGAGCAGTACTTC. It translates to CASSIGLAEGYEQYF. The chain carries TRBV19 and TRBJ2-7, with 8 nucleotides matching TRBD2. The CDR3 spans 15 residues. Germline assignment: CDR1 LNHDA and CDR2 SQIVND (reference sequence). Trimming cost V 3 bases and J 3 bases; bases outside gene matches: 7.

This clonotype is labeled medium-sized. CDR3 loop: CASSQDGYETQYF. As DNA, the CDR3 is TGTGCCAGCAGCCAAGATGGGTACGAGACCCAGTACTTC. The chain uses TRBV14 and TRBJ2-5; no clear D gene. This CDR3 has 13 amino acids. Germline assignment: CDR1 SGHDN and CDR2 FVKESK. V was shortened by 0 bases and J by 5 bases, with 7 bases between the two germline ends.

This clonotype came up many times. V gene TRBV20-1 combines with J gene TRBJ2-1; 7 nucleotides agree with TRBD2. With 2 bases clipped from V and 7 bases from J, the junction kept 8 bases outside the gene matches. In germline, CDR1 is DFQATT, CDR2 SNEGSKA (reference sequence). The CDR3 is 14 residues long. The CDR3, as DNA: TGCAGTGCTAGAAGCCGGGACTACGTAAATGAGCAGTTCTTC. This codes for CSARSRDYVNEQFF.